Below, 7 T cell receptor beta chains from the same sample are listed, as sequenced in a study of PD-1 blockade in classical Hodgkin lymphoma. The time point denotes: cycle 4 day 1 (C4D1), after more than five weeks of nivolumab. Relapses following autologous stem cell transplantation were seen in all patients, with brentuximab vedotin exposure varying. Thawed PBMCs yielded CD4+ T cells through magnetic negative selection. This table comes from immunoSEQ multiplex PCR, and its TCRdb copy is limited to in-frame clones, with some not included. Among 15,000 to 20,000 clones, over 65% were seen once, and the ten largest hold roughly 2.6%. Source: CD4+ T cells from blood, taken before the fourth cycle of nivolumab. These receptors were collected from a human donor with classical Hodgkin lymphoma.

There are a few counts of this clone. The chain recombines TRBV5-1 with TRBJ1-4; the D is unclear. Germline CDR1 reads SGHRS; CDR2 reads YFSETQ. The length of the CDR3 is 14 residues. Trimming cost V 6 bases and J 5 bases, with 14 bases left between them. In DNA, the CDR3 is TGCGCCAGCACCACTGGACTGGGGAATGAAAAACTGTTTTTT. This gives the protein CASTTGLGNEKLFF.

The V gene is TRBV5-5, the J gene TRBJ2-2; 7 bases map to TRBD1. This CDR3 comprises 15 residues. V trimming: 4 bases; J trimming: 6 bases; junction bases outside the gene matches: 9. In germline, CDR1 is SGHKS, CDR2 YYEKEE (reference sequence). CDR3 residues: CASSRDSGIAGELFF. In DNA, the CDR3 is TGTGCCAGCAGCCGGGACAGTGGGATCGCCGGGGAGCTGTTTTTT.

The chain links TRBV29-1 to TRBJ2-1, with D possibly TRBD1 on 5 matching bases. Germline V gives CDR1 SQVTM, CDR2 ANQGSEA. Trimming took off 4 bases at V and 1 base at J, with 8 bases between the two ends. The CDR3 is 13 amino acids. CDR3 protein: CSVGRGSYNEQFF. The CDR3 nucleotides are TGCAGCGTTGGAAGGGGATCCTACAATGAGCAGTTCTTC.

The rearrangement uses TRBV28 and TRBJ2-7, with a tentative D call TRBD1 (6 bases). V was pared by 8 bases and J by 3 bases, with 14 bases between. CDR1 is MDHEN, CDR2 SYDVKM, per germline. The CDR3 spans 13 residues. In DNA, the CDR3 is TGTGCCAGCCGAGAAAGGACAGTCTACGAGCAGTACTTC. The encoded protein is CASRERTVYEQYF. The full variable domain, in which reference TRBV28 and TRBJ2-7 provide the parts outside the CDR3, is DVKVTQSSRYLVKRTGEKVFLECVQDMDHENMFWYRQDPGLGLRLIYFSYDVKMKEKGDIPEGYSVSREKKERFSLILESASTNQTSMYLCASRERTVYEQYFGPGTRLTVT.

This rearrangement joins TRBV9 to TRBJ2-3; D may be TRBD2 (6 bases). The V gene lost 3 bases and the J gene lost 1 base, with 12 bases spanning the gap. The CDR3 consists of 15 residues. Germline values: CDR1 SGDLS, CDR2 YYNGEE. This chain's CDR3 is CASSGGTGRTDTQYF. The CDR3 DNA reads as TGTGCCAGCAGCGGCGGGACGGGGCGCACAGATACGCAGTATTTT.

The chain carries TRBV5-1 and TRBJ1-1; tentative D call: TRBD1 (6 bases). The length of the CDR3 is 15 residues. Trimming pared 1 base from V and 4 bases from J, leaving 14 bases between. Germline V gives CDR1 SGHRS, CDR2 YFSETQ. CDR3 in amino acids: CASSLPAGVITEAFF. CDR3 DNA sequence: TGCGCCAGCAGCTTGCCGGCAGGGGTTATCACTGAAGCTTTCTTT.

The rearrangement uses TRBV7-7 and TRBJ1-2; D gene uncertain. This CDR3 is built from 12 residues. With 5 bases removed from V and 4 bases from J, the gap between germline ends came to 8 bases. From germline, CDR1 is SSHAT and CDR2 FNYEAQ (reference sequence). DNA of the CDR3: TGTGCCAGCAGCCACACTTCCTATGGCTACACCTTC. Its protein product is CASSHTSYGYTF. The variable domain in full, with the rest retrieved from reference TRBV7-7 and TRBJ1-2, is GAGVSQSPRYKVTKRGQDVTLRCDPISSHATLYWYQQALGQGPEFLTYFNYEAQPDKSGLPSDRFSAERPEGSISTLTIQRTEQRDSAMYRCASSHTSYGYTFGSGTRLTVV.